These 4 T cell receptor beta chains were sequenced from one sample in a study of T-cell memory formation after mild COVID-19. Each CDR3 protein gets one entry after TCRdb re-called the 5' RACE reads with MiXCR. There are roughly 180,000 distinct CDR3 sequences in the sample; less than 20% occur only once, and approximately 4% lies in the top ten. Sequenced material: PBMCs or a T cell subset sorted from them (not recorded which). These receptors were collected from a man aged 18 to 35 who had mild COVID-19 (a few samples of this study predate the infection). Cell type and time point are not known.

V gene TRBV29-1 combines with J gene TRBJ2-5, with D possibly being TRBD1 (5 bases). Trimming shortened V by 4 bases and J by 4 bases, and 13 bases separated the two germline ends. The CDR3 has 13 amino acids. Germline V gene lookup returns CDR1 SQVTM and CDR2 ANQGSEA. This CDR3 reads CSVVVRGGETQYF. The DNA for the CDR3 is TGCAGCGTTGTCGTAAGGGGCGGAGAGACCCAGTACTTC.

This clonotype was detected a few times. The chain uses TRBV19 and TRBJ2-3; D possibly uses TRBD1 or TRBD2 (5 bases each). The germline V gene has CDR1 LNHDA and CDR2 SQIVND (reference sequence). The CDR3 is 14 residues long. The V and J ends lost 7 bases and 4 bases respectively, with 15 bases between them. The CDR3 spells CASIPGRGADTQYF. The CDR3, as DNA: TGTGCCAGTATTCCCGGACGAGGGGCAGATACGCAGTATTTT.

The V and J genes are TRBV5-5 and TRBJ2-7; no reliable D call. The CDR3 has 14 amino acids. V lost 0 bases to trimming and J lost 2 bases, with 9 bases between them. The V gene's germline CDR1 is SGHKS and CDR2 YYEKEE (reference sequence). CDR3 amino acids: CASSLGGFAYEQYV. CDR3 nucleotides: TGTGCCAGCAGCTTGGGTGGGTTCGCCTACGAGCAGTACGTC.

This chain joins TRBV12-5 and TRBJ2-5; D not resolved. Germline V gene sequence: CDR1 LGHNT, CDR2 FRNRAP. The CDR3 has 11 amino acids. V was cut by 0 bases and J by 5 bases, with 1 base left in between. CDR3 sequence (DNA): TGTGCTAGTGGTTTGGTGGAGACCCAGTACTTC. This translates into CASGLVETQYF.